This T cell receptor (beta chain) stems from a study of blood T cell repertoires in COVID-19. Study information: Donors in the United States, Italy and Spain gave samples during acute or convalescent COVID-19. Sample material is recorded as cDNA or gDNA derived from T cells, B-cell-depleted T cells, or PBMCs.

Under the authors' procedure: Amplification with reference gene primers provided the estimates of nucleated cell counts. Clones were sequenced by immunoSEQ multiplex PCR, and TCRdb holds only the in-frame ones, with some missing. V, J and clone size reflect that table, while D and trimming were determined from the DNA. The sample holds about 340,000 clones; roughly 89% are singletons and the top ten take roughly 3.5%. The trim removed 3 bases at V and 0 bases at J, leaving 11 bases unmatched. Germline V gene sequence: CDR1 SEHNR, CDR2 FQNEAQ (reference sequence). The length of the CDR3 is 19 residues.

This sequence originates from a woman under 30 who had recovered from COVID-19. Sequencing input: peripheral blood. The J gene is TRBJ2-2, the V gene TRBV7-9; TRBD1 agrees at 9 bases. In nucleotides, the CDR3 is TGTGCCAGCAGCTTGTACCACCTTAGGACAGGGGCGAACACCGGGGAGCTGTTTTTT. Encoded protein: CASSLYHLRTGANTGELFF.